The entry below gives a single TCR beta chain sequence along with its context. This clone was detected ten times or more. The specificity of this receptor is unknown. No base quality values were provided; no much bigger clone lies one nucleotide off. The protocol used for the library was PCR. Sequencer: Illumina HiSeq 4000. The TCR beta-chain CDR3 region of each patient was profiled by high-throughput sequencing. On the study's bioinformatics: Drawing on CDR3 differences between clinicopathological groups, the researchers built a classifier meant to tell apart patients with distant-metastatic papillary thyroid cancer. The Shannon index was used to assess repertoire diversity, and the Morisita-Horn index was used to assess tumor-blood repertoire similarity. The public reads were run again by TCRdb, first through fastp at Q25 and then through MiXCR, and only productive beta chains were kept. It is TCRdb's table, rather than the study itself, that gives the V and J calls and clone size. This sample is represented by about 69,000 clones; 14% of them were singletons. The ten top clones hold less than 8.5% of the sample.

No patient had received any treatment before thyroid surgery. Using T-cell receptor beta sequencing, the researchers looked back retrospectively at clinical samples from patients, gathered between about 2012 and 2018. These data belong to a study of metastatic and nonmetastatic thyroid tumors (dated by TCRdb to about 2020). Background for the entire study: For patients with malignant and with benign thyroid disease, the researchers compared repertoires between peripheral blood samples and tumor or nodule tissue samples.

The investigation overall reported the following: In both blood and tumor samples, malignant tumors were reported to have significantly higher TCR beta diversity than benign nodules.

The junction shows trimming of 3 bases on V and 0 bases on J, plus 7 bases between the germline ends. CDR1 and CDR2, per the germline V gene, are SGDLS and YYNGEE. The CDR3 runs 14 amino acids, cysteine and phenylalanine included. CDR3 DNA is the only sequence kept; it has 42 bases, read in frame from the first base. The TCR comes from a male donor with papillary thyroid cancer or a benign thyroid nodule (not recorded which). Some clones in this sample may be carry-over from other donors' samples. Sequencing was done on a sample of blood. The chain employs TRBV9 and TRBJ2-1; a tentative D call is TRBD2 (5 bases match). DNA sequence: TGTGCCAGCAGCGGAGCGGCCTCCTACAATGAGCAGTTCTTC. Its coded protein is CASSGAASYNEQFF. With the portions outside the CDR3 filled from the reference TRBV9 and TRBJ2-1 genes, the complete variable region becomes DSGVTQTPKHLITATGQRVTLRCSPRSGDLSVYWYQQSLDQGLQFLIQYYNGEERAKGNILERFSAQQFPDLHSELNLSSLELGDSALYFCASSGAASYNEQFFGPGTRLTVL.